This TCR beta chain was obtained from a study of patients and donors after allogeneic stem cell transplantation. The CDR3 consists of 19 residues. Germline CDR1 ENHRY, CDR2 SYGVKD. Trimming cost V 0 bases and J 7 bases; bases outside gene matches: 16. One entry per CDR3 protein, called by TCRdb with MiXCR from the RT-PCR reads. The repertoire holds over 350,000 distinct CDR3 sequences, 16% seen once, with less than 8.5% in the top ten. The rearrangement links TRBV10-3 to TRBJ2-7, with 12 bases aligning to TRBD2. The sample comprised blood, either unsorted or a sorted T cell fraction (not recorded which). The receptor was isolated from a human donor who was either an allogeneic HSCT recipient or a stem cell or donor lymphocyte infusion donor (not recorded which). It is not recorded whose cells these are; they may come from a transplant donor. The CDR3 is CAISESRASGGVPTREQYF. In nucleotides, the CDR3 is TGTGCCATCAGTGAGTCGAGGGCTAGCGGGGGGGTCCCAACGAGGGAGCAGTACTTC.